This entry lists 9 T cell receptor beta chains sequenced from one sample in a study of lymphopenia after photon versus proton radiotherapy. Sequenced by immunoSEQ multiplex PCR; TCRdb stores in-frame clones only, minus some. The sample has some 40,000 clones, about 86% seen once. The source material was peripheral blood, sampled from a patient treated with proton-based radiotherapy. These receptors all stem from a woman in her sixties or seventies with pancreatic cancer. Some clones in this sample may be carry-over from other donors' samples.

V gene TRBV7-2 combines with J gene TRBJ1-1, with no clear D. With 1 base removed from V and 1 base from J, the gap between germline ends came to 7 bases. The CDR3 has 14 amino acids. Per the germline V gene, CDR1 is SGHTA and CDR2 is FQGNSA. The CDR3 region has the DNA TGTGCCAGCAGCTTAGTCAGTAAGAACACTGAAGCTTTCTTT. Its translation is CASSLVSKNTEAFF.

The chain couples TRBV9 to TRBJ2-5; D may be TRBD1 (5 bases). Germline loops: CDR1 SGDLS, CDR2 YYNGEE. Trimming pared 4 bases from V and 2 bases from J, leaving 18 bases between. The CDR3 has 16 residues. The CDR3 sequence is CASSLGHGSSQETQYF. The CDR3 region has the DNA TGTGCCAGCAGCTTAGGACACGGCTCTAGTCAAGAGACCCAGTACTTC.

The chain employs TRBV10-2 and TRBJ2-1; 13 nucleotides match TRBD2. Per germline, CDR1 WSHSY and CDR2 SAAADI. V was clipped by 9 bases and J by 3 bases; unmatched bases: 14. The CDR3 covers 18 residues. The CDR3 loop reads CASRGLAGERRVYNEQFF. CDR3 in DNA: TGCGCCAGTCGCGGACTAGCGGGAGAGAGGAGGGTCTACAATGAGCAGTTCTTC.

This clone was found once. V usage is TRBV19 and J usage is TRBJ2-1; TRBD2 aligns across 13 bases. V trimming: 3 bases; J trimming: 0 bases; junction bases outside the gene matches: 2. The germline V gene encodes CDR1 LNHDA and CDR2 SQIVND (reference sequence). This CDR3 comprises 17 residues. The CDR3: CASSITSGRASYNEQFF. In nucleotides, the CDR3 is TGTGCCAGTAGTATTACTAGCGGGAGGGCCTCCTACAATGAGCAGTTCTTC.

This clone is labeled medium-sized. The rearrangement joins TRBV19 to TRBJ2-7; 7 bases are shared with TRBD1. The germline gives CDR1 LNHDA, CDR2 SQIVND (reference sequence). The CDR3 is 15 residues long. V gave up 5 bases and J gave up 5 bases; unmatched junction bases: 12. The CDR3 DNA reads TGTGCCAGTAGTTTTGGGGGACAGCAGTTCAACGAGCAGTACTTC. This sequence encodes CASSFGGQQFNEQYF.

The chain recombines TRBV7-8 with TRBJ2-3; no definite D call. There are 16 residues in the CDR3. Trimming stripped 2 bases from V and 2 bases from J, with 14 bases between. Germline loops: CDR1 SGHVS, CDR2 FQNEAQ. The CDR3 here is CASSLRFGVITDTQYF. The CDR3 DNA reads TGTGCCAGCAGCTTAAGATTTGGGGTAATCACAGATACGCAGTATTTT.

V and J are TRBV6-6 and TRBJ2-7; no clear D gene. Germline values: CDR1 MNHNY, CDR2 SVGAGI (reference sequence). This CDR3 has 14 amino acids. V lost 0 bases and J lost 3, with 9 bases in between. For the CDR3, the DNA is TGTGCCAGCAGTTACTCTGGAGCCTTCTACGAGCAGTACTTC. Translating gives CASSYSGAFYEQYF.

DNA of the CDR3: TGTGCCTGGAGTGTACTTCGCGATGAAGCTTTCTTT. Translating gives CAWSVLRDEAFF. The chain joins TRBV30 to TRBJ1-1; D gene ambiguous. CDR1 GTSNPN and CDR2 SVGIG come from the germline V gene (reference sequence). Trimming left V 0 bases short and J 7 bases short, with 9 bases between. The CDR3 is 12 residues long.

The chain carries TRBV7-9 and TRBJ2-1; 8 bases fit TRBD2. The CDR3 runs to 15 residues. The germline CDR1 and CDR2 sequences are SEHNR and FQNEAQ (reference sequence). With 10 bases clipped from V and 5 bases from J, the junction kept 13 bases outside the gene matches. The CDR3 DNA is TGTGCCATCCCCCTAGGTAGCGGGACCCACAATGAGCAGTTCTTC. Its translation: CAIPLGSGTHNEQFF.